The 24 T cell receptor beta chains below come from one sample, sequenced in a study of T cell repertoires in cytomegalovirus infection. These receptors are not linked to any known antigen. MiXCR, applied by TCRdb to the reads, yields one record per CDR3 protein. The table shows 68,000 or so distinct CDR3 sequences, with around 21% occurring only once. The sample comprised PBMCs, sequenced either directly or after in vitro stimulation (not recorded which). These receptors all come from a human donor in good health (CMV status not recorded). Some clones in this sample may be carry-over from other donors' samples.

This clonotype was recorded at least ten times. The CDR3 region has the DNA TGTGCCAGCAGCCCAGAAGCGGGAGTGGGCACAGATACGCAGTATTTT. It is translated as CASSPEAGVGTDTQYF. The genes are TRBV5-6 and TRBJ2-3; TRBD2 agrees at 8 bases. The CDR3 runs to 16 residues. Germline CDR1 is SGHDT and CDR2 is YYEEEE. J was trimmed by 1 base and V by 4 bases; bases with no gene match: 8.

There are a few counts of this clonotype. This chain links TRBV5-4 with TRBJ1-4, with 8 bases aligning to TRBD1. The J segment lost 8 bases and the V segment lost 4 bases, leaving 7 bases of the junction unmatched. Germline values: CDR1 SGHNT, CDR2 YYREEE (reference sequence). CDR3 length: 14 amino acids. CDR3 loop: CASSLQGAEEKLFF. DNA for the CDR3: TGTGCCAGCAGCCTGCAGGGGGCAGAGGAAAAACTGTTTTTT.

The V call is TRBV20-1, the J call TRBJ2-7, with 10 bases matching TRBD2. CDR1 DFQATT and CDR2 SNEGSKA come from the germline V gene (reference sequence). The CDR3 is made up of 15 amino acids. Trimming took 0 bases from V and 2 from J; bases not matched to a gene: 4. CDR3 DNA: TGCAGTGCTAGAGATGGGACTAGCGCGCCCTACGAGCAGTACTTC. It specifies CSARDGTSAPYEQYF.

The chain has TRBV29-1 and TRBJ2-5; D ambiguous. This CDR3 is 13 amino acids long. V lost 3 bases, J lost 2 bases, and 10 bases lay in between. The germline CDR1 and CDR2 sequences are SQVTM and ANQGSEA. The CDR3 protein is CSVEGSEQETQYF. CDR3 DNA sequence: TGCAGCGTTGAGGGGTCGGAGCAAGAGACCCAGTACTTC.

This clonotype has more than one count but fewer than ten. The chain has TRBV15 and TRBJ2-4; either TRBD1 or TRBD2 may fit D (5 bases each). The ends were cut back, 5 bases at V and 0 bases at J, with 17 bases in the middle. The CDR3 is made up of 17 amino acids. The germline gives CDR1 LNHNV, CDR2 YYDKDF (reference sequence). The CDR3: CATSPSGTALAKNIQYF. Written as DNA, the CDR3 is TGTGCCACCAGCCCGTCCGGGACGGCACTAGCCAAAAACATTCAGTACTTC. Combining the CDR3 with reference TRBV15 and TRBJ2-4 gives the whole variable domain DAMVIQNPRYQVTQFGKPVTLSCSQTLNHNVMYWYQQKSSQAPKLLFHYYDKDFNNEADTPDNFQSRRPNTSFCFLDIRSPGLGDTAMYLCATSPSGTALAKNIQYFGAGTRLSVL.

This rearrangement joins TRBV9 to TRBJ2-3; unclear D gene. Between the trimmed V and J ends, which lost 0 bases and 2 bases, there was a span of 4 bases. Per germline, CDR1 SGDLS and CDR2 YYNGEE. The CDR3 covers 13 residues. This CDR3 is CASSVAITDTQYF. CDR3 DNA: TGTGCCAGCAGCGTAGCTATCACAGATACGCAGTATTTT.

This clonotype was seen only a few times. The chain carries TRBV27 and TRBJ1-2; perhaps TRBD1 as D (5 bases). The CDR3 is 14 residues long. Germline lookup yields CDR1 MNHEY and CDR2 SMNVEV (reference sequence). With 5 bases removed from V and 0 bases from J, the gap between germline ends came to 10 bases. CDR3 loop: CASSPLTANYGYTF. The CDR3 DNA is TGTGCCAGCAGTCCCCTGACAGCTAACTATGGCTACACCTTC.

This clonotype was picked up a small number of times. J is TRBJ1-1 and V is TRBV6-2 or TRBV6-3; D gene unclear. The V and J ends lost 7 bases and 7 bases respectively, with 16 bases between them. The germline gives CDR1 MNHEY, CDR2 SVGEGT. CDR3 length: 13 amino acids. The CDR3 DNA reads as TGTGCCAGCAATGTTTGGGAAACGAGTGAAGCTTTCTTT. Its translation is CASNVWETSEAFF.

This clonotype was detected only a few times. This rearrangement joins TRBV7-9 to TRBJ2-4, with TRBD2 identical over 8 bases. The germline V gene has CDR1 SEHNR and CDR2 FQNEAQ (reference sequence). V was pared by 5 bases and J by 9 bases, with 12 bases of the junction left unmatched. The length of the CDR3 is 15 residues. CDR3 loop: CASSLLPGLVGIQYF. In nucleotides, the CDR3 is TGTGCCAGCAGCCTGCTTCCGGGACTAGTAGGCATTCAGTACTTC.

The chain couples TRBV3-1 to TRBJ2-3, with unresolved D. Trimming took 0 bases from V and 2 from J, leaving 15 bases between them. Germline V gives CDR1 LGHDT, CDR2 YNNKEL (reference sequence). The CDR3 loop spans 17 amino acids. The CDR3 region has the DNA TGTGCCAGCAGCCAAGATGCCGGCCGTGCTACCACAGATACGCAGTATTTT. Translating it yields CASSQDAGRATTDTQYF.

This clonotype showed up many times. The chain couples TRBV20-1 to TRBJ1-1, with 7 bases fitting TRBD1. Per the germline V gene, CDR1 is DFQATT and CDR2 is SNEGSKA (reference sequence). V gave up 3 bases and J gave up 0 bases; unmatched junction bases: 7. The CDR3 contains 15 residues. CDR3 in amino acids: CSASDYGTVNTEAFF. The CDR3 DNA is TGCAGTGCTAGTGACTACGGGACAGTGAACACTGAAGCTTTCTTT.

The chain recombines TRBV4-1 with TRBJ1-4, with 7 bases fitting TRBD1. V was pared by 2 bases and J by 8 bases, with 8 bases of the junction left unmatched. Germline loops: CDR1 MGHRA, CDR2 YSYEKL. This CDR3 spans 15 amino acids. CDR3 sequence reads: CASSQPDREGEKLFF. As DNA, the CDR3 is TGCGCCAGCAGCCAACCCGACAGGGAAGGCGAAAAACTGTTTTTT.

In this sample, this clonotype turned up many times. The chain is built from TRBV6-4 and TRBJ2-3; the match to TRBD1 covers 10 bases. The CDR3 contains 14 residues. The germline V gene encodes CDR1 MRHNA and CDR2 SNTAGT. J gave up 4 bases and V 2 bases, and 0 bases lay outside the gene matches. The CDR3 sequence is CASSDGQGADTQYF. The DNA for the CDR3 is TGTGCCAGCAGTGACGGACAGGGGGCAGATACGCAGTATTTT.

The chain is built from TRBV6-1 and TRBJ2-1; D may be TRBD2 (6 bases). The V end lost 6 bases, the J end lost 10 bases, and 13 bases lay between the germline ends. The V gene's germline CDR1 is MNHNS and CDR2 SASEGT. The CDR3 contains 12 residues. CDR3 sequence: CASRTIAAEQFF. The CDR3 coding sequence is TGTGCCAGCAGAACGATAGCGGCCGAGCAGTTCTTC.

This clonotype was seen ten or more times. The chain couples TRBV7-2 to TRBJ1-1; 11 positions match TRBD1. CDR1 is SGHTA, CDR2 FQGNSA, per germline. This CDR3 is built from 15 residues. V lost 5 bases and J lost 6; bases outside the gene matches: 8. CDR3 sequence: CASSTGQGGFAEAFF. DNA for the CDR3: TGTGCCAGCAGCACGGGACAGGGGGGATTTGCTGAAGCTTTCTTT.

This clonotype was counted many times. The chain carries TRBV7-2 and TRBJ1-2; D is uncertain. V dropped 1 base and J dropped 8 bases, with 17 bases sitting between them. Germline V gene sequence: CDR1 SGHTA, CDR2 FQGNSA. This CDR3 contains 15 residues. DNA of the CDR3: TGTGCCAGCAGCTTAGGGGGAGGGATTGTTGTGGGCTACACCTTC. This gives the protein CASSLGGGIVVGYTF.

The rearrangement links TRBV20-1 to TRBJ2-1; D is undetermined. V was pared by 3 bases and J by 2 bases, with 14 bases between. CDR3 length: 15 residues. Germline-derived CDR1 and CDR2 are DFQATT and SNEGSKA (reference sequence). The CDR3 sequence is CSARGLYATYNEQFF. CDR3 sequence (DNA): TGCAGTGCTAGGGGTCTTTACGCGACCTACAATGAGCAGTTCTTC.

There are a few counts of this clonotype. The chain recombines TRBV2 with TRBJ2-7; no reliable D call. Germline loops: CDR1 SNHLY, CDR2 FYNNEI. The V gene lost 6 bases and the J gene lost 3 bases, with 3 bases spanning the gap. The CDR3 runs 10 residues. CDR3: CASRSYEQYF. CDR3 nucleotides: TGTGCCAGCAGGAGCTACGAGCAGTACTTC.

As DNA, the CDR3 is TGCAGTGCTAGTGGCGAGCGGGACTACGAGCAGTACGTC. Its translation is CSASGERDYEQYV. V is TRBV20-1 and J is TRBJ2-7; the match to TRBD2 covers 7 bases. Germline-derived CDR1 and CDR2 are DFQATT and SNEGSKA (reference sequence). The trim removed 3 bases at V and 3 bases at J, leaving 5 bases unmatched. The CDR3 consists of 13 residues.

This clonotype was counted only a few times. The chain uses TRBV9 and TRBJ1-6; D unclear. V lost 1 base and J lost 7, with 9 bases in between. The CDR3 has 14 residues. From germline, CDR1 is SGDLS and CDR2 YYNGEE. CDR3 sequence: CASSVSLTNSPLHF. CDR3 nucleotide sequence: TGTGCCAGCAGCGTATCCTTAACGAATTCACCCCTCCACTTT.

This clonotype has just a few counts. The rearrangement links TRBV5-4 to TRBJ2-2; D not certain. The germline V gene has CDR1 SGHNT and CDR2 YYREEE (reference sequence). The CDR3 covers 12 residues. Trimming removed 2 bases from V and 8 bases from J, with 7 bases in between. The CDR3 nucleotides read TGTGCCAGCAGCTTACAAGTGGGGGAGCTGTTTTTT. Translation gives CASSLQVGELFF.

This clonotype was counted many times. This chain uses TRBV6-5 with TRBJ2-7; 12 positions match TRBD2. This CDR3 contains 17 residues. Germline-derived CDR1 and CDR2 are MNHEY and SVGAGI. The ends lost 2 bases at V and 0 bases at J; junction bases unmatched: 5. DNA of the CDR3: TGTGCCAGCAGTTACACACTAGCGGGGGGAAGCTCCTACGAGCAGTACTTC. Protein product: CASSYTLAGGSSYEQYF.

For the CDR3, the DNA is TGTGCCAGCAAGTCGGACAACCCTAATCAGCCCCAGCATTTT. Translating gives CASKSDNPNQPQHF. The genes are TRBV28 and TRBJ1-5; possible D gene TRBD1, 5 bases. Trimming removed 7 bases from V and 4 bases from J, with 14 bases in between. In germline, CDR1 is MDHEN, CDR2 SYDVKM. This CDR3 contains 14 residues.

CDR3 DNA sequence: TGTGCCAGCAGGCGGACCGGACAGGGAAACACTGAAGCTTTCTTT. Encoded protein: CASRRTGQGNTEAFF. The chain has TRBV12-3 or TRBV12-4 and TRBJ1-1; 8 nucleotides agree with TRBD1. The CDR3 is 15 residues long. J gave up 2 bases and V 6 bases, and 8 bases lay outside the gene matches.